This T cell receptor beta chain was recovered during a study of T cells in Graves' hyperthyroidism and ophthalmopathy. This clonotype appeared many times. Its antigen remains unknown. There were TCR beta CDR3 regions amplified from RNA transcripts. With the HTBI primer set, the TCR CDR3 went through a first round of RT-PCR. TCRdb analysed the multiplex PCR reads with MiXCR anew, one entry per CDR3 protein. Of around 300,000 distinct CDR3 sequences in the sample, approximately 13% are singletons; the top ten hold 7.9%. Broader study findings: A model built on 13 V-J features separated ophthalmopathy from stable hyperthyroidism. Also found in blood were most expanded thyroid clonotypes above 0.001.

When ophthalmopathy did not progress within 18 months, Graves' hyperthyroidism was considered stable. The source material was blood. This receptor was identified in a woman in her 40s with Graves' hyperthyroidism.

CDR3 sequence reads: CASRAGTTTGELFF. For the CDR3, the DNA is TGCGCCAGCAGGGCCGGGACAACAACCGGGGAGCTGTTTTTT. V usage is TRBV5-1 and J usage is TRBJ2-2, with D perhaps TRBD1 (6 bases). Germline V gene lookup returns CDR1 SGHRS and CDR2 YFSETQ. Deletions cut 5 bases from V and 5 bases from J, with 13 bases between. This CDR3 region has 14 residues.